The rows below give T cell receptor beta chains drawn from one sample of a study of T cells in Graves' hyperthyroidism and ophthalmopathy. In TCRdb, the multiplex PCR reads were re-called with MiXCR into one record per CDR3 protein. The data contain around 250,000 distinct CDR3 sequences, roughly 15% of them seen just once; the ten biggest clones take up about 29%. Input material: blood. The receptors originated from a woman aged 18-35 years with Graves' ophthalmopathy. Each CDR3 is given with its conserved first and last residue. Fields, in order: D gene, J gene, clone size, V gene, CDR3 protein, CDR3 DNA. The D gene is left open where the match is weak. A row's size may be missing; if present it is once, few, many or a size class.

>.|TRBJ2-5|.|TRBV19
CASSIGAGWWETQYF
TGTGCCAGTAGTATAGGTGCAGGGTGGTGGGAGACCCAGTACTTC
>.|TRBJ1-2|many|TRBV5-6
CASSLWTINYGYTF
TGTGCCAGCAGCCTCTGGACGATCAACTATGGCTACACCTTC
>.|TRBJ2-1|many|TRBV11-2
CASSLGWQSNEQFF
TGTGCCAGCAGCTTAGGTTGGCAGAGCAATGAGCAGTTCTTC
>.|TRBJ1-6|.|TRBV11-2
CASSSFDVANSPLHF
TGTGCCAGCAGCTCTTTCGACGTTGCTAATTCACCCCTCCACTTT
>.|TRBJ1-1|many|TRBV12-3/TRBV12-4
CASRNRNTEAFF
TGTGCCAGCAGAAACAGGAACACTGAAGCTTTCTTT
>.|TRBJ2-3|once|TRBV5-1
CASSLAVGADTQYF
TGCGCCAGCAGCTTGGCCGTCGGGGCAGATACGCAGTATTTT
>TRBD1|TRBJ1-2|many|TRBV20-1
CSAGGQDGGYTF
TGCAGTGCTGGGGGACAGGATGGTGGCTACACCTTC
>TRBD2|TRBJ2-7|many|TRBV20-1
CSATPSGRSLLYEQYF
TGCAGTGCCACTCCTAGCGGGAGGTCACTTCTCTACGAGCAGTACTTC
>.|TRBJ2-7|many|TRBV28
CASSFSITGLDYEQYF
TGTGCCAGCAGTTTTTCAATAACCGGGTTAGACTACGAGCAGTACTTC
>TRBD1|TRBJ1-5|.|TRBV28
CASNPATGGSRQPQHF
TGTGCCAGCAACCCCGCGACAGGGGGAAGTCGGCAGCCCCAGCATTTT
>.|TRBJ1-5|many|TRBV6-2/TRBV6-3
CASSYSSRDLYSNQPQHF
TGTGCCAGCAGTTACTCGAGTAGGGATCTCTATAGCAATCAGCCCCAGCATTTT
>.|TRBJ1-1|many|TRBV5-8
CASSKVYSEAFF
TGTGCCAGCAGTAAGGTATACTCTGAAGCTTTCTTT
>.|TRBJ2-7|.|TRBV7-2
CASSLGRNFYEQYF
TGTGCCAGCAGCTTGGGACGCAACTTCTACGAGCAGTACTTC
>.|TRBJ1-1|many|TRBV15
CATSRDKSGVTEAFF
TGTGCCACCAGCAGAGATAAGTCCGGGGTCACTGAAGCTTTCTTT
>TRBD2|TRBJ2-2|many|TRBV29-1
CSVRLAGDNTGELFF
TGCAGCGTCCGACTAGCGGGAGACAACACCGGGGAGCTGTTTTTT
>TRBD1|TRBJ1-1|.|TRBV5-1
CASSLAPGQETNTEAFF
TGCGCCAGCAGCTTGGCCCCCGGACAGGAGACGAACACTGAAGCTTTCTTT
>.|TRBJ1-6|many|TRBV9
CASSPTGGFNSPLHF
TGTGCCAGCAGCCCCACTGGGGGGTTTAATTCACCCCTCCACTTT
>.|TRBJ1-1|.|TRBV28
CASSLLSQPMNTEAFF
TGTGCCAGCAGTTTACTTAGTCAGCCCATGAACACTGAAGCTTTCTTT
>TRBD1|TRBJ1-1|.|TRBV6-2/TRBV6-3
CASGRTTGVTEAFF
TGTGCCAGCGGACGGACGACAGGGGTCACTGAAGCTTTCTTT
>.|TRBJ2-7|many|TRBV6-1
CASRFRGSNEQYF
TGTGCCAGCAGATTCAGGGGAAGCAACGAGCAGTACTTC
>TRBD1|TRBJ2-1|many|TRBV9
CASSVGQGAYNEQFF
TGTGCCAGCAGCGTGGGACAGGGCGCCTACAATGAGCAGTTCTTC
>.|TRBJ1-2|many|TRBV30
CAWWSPGLSNYGYTF
TGTGCCTGGTGGAGTCCGGGACTCTCTAACTATGGCTACACCTTC
>TRBD1|TRBJ1-6|.|TRBV19
CASSPPGGSNSPLHF
TGTGCCAGTAGTCCTCCAGGGGGCTCTAATTCACCCCTCCACTTT
>.|TRBJ2-4|many|TRBV30
CACERAAKNIQYF
TGTGCCTGCGAACGGGCGGCCAAAAACATTCAGTACTTC
>.|TRBJ2-7|many|TRBV7-9
CASSSTGPPYEQYF
TGTGCCAGCAGCTCCACGGGACCCCCCTACGAGCAGTACTTC
>TRBD2|TRBJ2-1|many|TRBV9
CASSVGVAGVYNEQFF
TGTGCCAGCAGCGTAGGGGTAGCGGGGGTCTACAATGAGCAGTTCTTC
>TRBD1|TRBJ2-7|many|TRBV7-3
CASSLAGGASYEQYF
TGTGCCAGCAGCTTGGCAGGGGGCGCCTCCTACGAGCAGTACTTC
>.|TRBJ2-5|many|TRBV20-1
CSARRAPRGKETQYF
TGCAGTGCTAGGCGGGCCCCGAGGGGCAAAGAGACCCAGTACTTC
>TRBD2|TRBJ2-3|.|TRBV2
CASSAGGAWADTQYF
TGTGCCAGCAGCGCCGGGGGGGCCTGGGCAGATACGCAGTATTTT
>.|TRBJ1-1|many|TRBV11-3
CASSLGEGYTEAFF
TGTGCCAGCAGCTTAGGGGAGGGCTACACTGAAGCTTTCTTT
>.|TRBJ2-1|many|TRBV3-1
CASSQGRRGGSYNEQFF
TGTGCCAGCAGCCAAGGGCGCAGGGGGGGCTCATACAATGAGCAGTTCTTC
>.|TRBJ1-2|many|TRBV28
CASSLLDRDNYGYTF
TGTGCCAGCAGTTTGCTGGACAGAGATAACTATGGCTACACCTTC
>.|TRBJ1-2|many|TRBV30
CAWSVPSRTKGYTF
TGTGCCTGGAGTGTACCTTCCAGGACAAAAGGCTACACCTTC
>.|TRBJ2-7|many|TRBV9
CASSPTGTHSYEQYF
TGTGCCAGCAGCCCCACCGGGACACACTCCTACGAGCAGTACTTC
>.|TRBJ2-2|.|TRBV9
CASSVVGHGGTGELFF
TGTGCCAGCAGCGTAGTTGGCCATGGGGGCACCGGGGAGCTGTTTTTT
>.|TRBJ1-2|many|TRBV20-1
CSARGGNYGYTF
TGCAGTGCTAGGGGGGGGAACTATGGCTACACCTTC
>TRBD1|TRBJ1-2|many|TRBV12-3/TRBV12-4
CASSLSGQGSGYGYTF
TGTGCCAGCAGTCTAAGCGGACAGGGGTCGGGCTATGGCTACACCTTC
>.|TRBJ2-1|many|TRBV11-2
CASSTGDEQFF
TGTGCCAGCAGTACGGGCGATGAGCAGTTCTTC
>TRBD2|TRBJ2-7|.|TRBV5-1
CASSPAPGLAGDEQYF
TGCGCCAGCAGCCCAGCCCCGGGACTAGCGGGAGACGAGCAGTACTTC
>TRBD1|TRBJ1-5|.|TRBV7-9
CASSFPSSGTGGSRQPQHF
TGTGCCAGCAGCTTCCCATCGAGTGGGACAGGGGGAAGTCGGCAGCCCCAGCATTTT
>TRBD1|TRBJ2-1|many|TRBV9
CASSEGDSYNEQFF
TGTGCCAGCAGCGAGGGGGACAGTTACAATGAGCAGTTCTTC
>TRBD1|TRBJ2-2|once|TRBV6-9
CASSYKSGQGMTGELFF
TGTGCCAGCAGTTACAAGTCTGGACAGGGAATGACCGGGGAGCTGTTTTTT
>.|TRBJ2-5|many|TRBV29-1
CSVEGASGASWETQYF
TGCAGCGTTGAAGGGGCGTCGGGGGCAAGCTGGGAGACCCAGTACTTC